These 14 T cell receptor beta chains came from one sample sequenced in a study of beta chain features in type 1 diabetes. The study reverse transcribed the entire isolated RNA, so it sequenced expressed TCRB transcripts. Measured with immunoSEQ multiplex PCR; TCRdb has only the in-frame clones, and not every one. The sample lists 450,000 or so clones; about 10% were seen once. Input material: naive CD4+ T cells from blood. The receptor set was obtained from a woman aged 18-29 years in good health.

As for this clone: Germline is not matched at one junction end, which may reflect a read error. This chain connects TRBV27 to TRBJ2-5, with TRBD1 matching over 8 bases. CDR3 length equals 10 residues. The germline V gene has CDR1 MNHEY and CDR2 SMNVEV (reference sequence). The CDR3 coding sequence is TGCCTTCAGGGGGCAGAGACCCAGTACTTC. Encoded protein: CLQGAETQYF.

This clone was observed a few times. The chain has TRBV7-2 and TRBJ2-2; TRBD1 matches at 7 bases. The V gene end was trimmed by 3 bases and the J gene end by 1 base; junction bases not matched to a gene: 2. The CDR3 loop spans 15 amino acids. Germline V lookup: CDR1 SGHTA, CDR2 FQGNSA. The CDR3 bases are TGTGCCAGCAGCTTGGGACAGATGAACACCGGGGAGCTGTTTTTT. It encodes CASSLGQMNTGELFF.

This clone was seen only a few times. The chain recombines TRBV19 with TRBJ2-5; 7 bases are shared with TRBD1. There are 14 residues in the CDR3. The V segment lost 5 bases and the J segment 3 bases; nucleotides outside the gene matches: 6. Looked up from germline, CDR1 is LNHDA and CDR2 is SQIVND (reference sequence). This chain's CDR3 is CASSADRDKETQYF. For the CDR3, the DNA is TGTGCCAGTAGTGCCGACAGGGACAAAGAGACCCAGTACTTC.

This clone turned up a few times. The chain recombines TRBV4-2 with TRBJ2-4; tentatively, D is TRBD1 or TRBD2 (5 bases each). V was pared by 0 bases and J by 3 bases, with 12 bases between. Germline CDR1 is LGHNA and CDR2 is YNFKEQ. CDR3 length: 16 amino acids. CDR3 in amino acids: CASSQDSGGVKNIQYF. The CDR3 DNA follows: TGTGCCAGCAGCCAAGATTCTGGGGGAGTCAAAAACATTCAGTACTTC.

This clone was observed a handful of times. This rearrangement joins TRBV2 to TRBJ2-3; TRBD1 matches at 7 bases. The V gene's germline CDR1 is SNHLY and CDR2 FYNNEI. V dropped 10 bases and J dropped 4; count of bases not matched to a gene: 5. The CDR3 sequence is 12 residues long. Here the CDR3 reads CATRQGSDTQYF. The CDR3 DNA is TGTGCCACCCGACAGGGATCAGATACGCAGTATTTT.

This clone was seen a few times. The chain couples TRBV28 to TRBJ1-5, with 7 bases aligning to TRBD1. After removal of 5 bases from V and 5 bases from J, the junction contained 6 bases not matched to a gene. Germline V gene lookup returns CDR1 MDHEN and CDR2 SYDVKM. The CDR3 runs 14 residues. CDR3: CASSLRQGHQPQHF. The CDR3 nucleotides are TGTGCCAGCAGTCTACGACAGGGCCATCAGCCCCAGCATTTT.

This clone has a handful of counts. The gene calls are TRBV7-2 and TRBJ1-5; TRBD1 aligns across 8 bases. CDR1 is SGHTA and CDR2 is FQGNSA in the germline V gene. This CDR3 is built from 15 residues. V lost 6 bases, J lost 0 bases, and 4 bases stayed unmatched. The CDR3 reads CASRQGGGSNQPQHF. The CDR3 DNA reads TGTGCCAGCAGACAGGGGGGAGGTAGCAATCAGCCCCAGCATTTT. Together with reference TRBV7-2 and TRBJ1-5, the CDR3 gives the full variable domain: GAGVSQSPSNKVTEKGKDVELRCDPISGHTALYWYRQSLGQGLEFLIYFQGNSAPDKSGLPSDRFSAERTGGSVSTLTIQRTQQEDSAVYLCASRQGGGSNQPQHFGDGTRLSIL.

A few counts support this clone. This chain uses TRBV18 with TRBJ2-1, with TRBD1 identical over 7 bases. J lost 9 bases, V lost 5 bases, and 10 bases had no gene match. Looked up from germline, CDR1 is KGHSH and CDR2 is LQKENI. This CDR3 is built from 14 residues. The CDR3 sequence: CASSSGTGAAEQFF. Here the CDR3 DNA reads TGTGCCAGCTCATCCGGAACAGGGGCGGCTGAGCAGTTCTTC.

The chain recombines TRBV6-1 with TRBJ2-5; TRBD1 might be the D (6 bases). This CDR3 has 12 residues. With 4 bases removed from V and 7 bases from J, the gap between germline ends came to 10 bases. CDR1 is MNHNS and CDR2 is SASEGT in the germline V gene. CDR3 sequence reads: CASSGDMWTQYF. CDR3 sequence (DNA): TGTGCCAGCAGTGGGGACATGTGGACCCAGTACTTC.

The chain has TRBV7-2 and TRBJ2-1, with unresolved D. CDR3 length: 12 residues. Germline CDR1 and CDR2: SGHTA and FQGNSA. Trimming left V 2 bases short and J 12 bases short, with 11 bases between. The CDR3 DNA reads TGTGCCAGCAGCTTATCCCATCTCGGGCAGTTCTTC. Translating it yields CASSLSHLGQFF.

This clone was picked up a small number of times. V usage is TRBV4-1 and J usage is TRBJ2-5; 11 bases align to TRBD2. Looked up from germline, CDR1 is MGHRA and CDR2 is YSYEKL. Germline trimming cut 0 bases from V and 3 bases from J; bases unmatched to any gene: 18. There are 21 residues in the CDR3. CDR3 sequence (DNA): TGCGCCAGCAGCCAAGATCAACGAACTAGCGGGAGCGTAGGTCCGGAAGAGACCCAGTACTTC. Translated, it gives CASSQDQRTSGSVGPEETQYF.

This clone was seen a few times. The rearrangement joins TRBV6-4 to TRBJ2-7; the D gene is possibly TRBD2 (5 bases). Per the germline V gene, CDR1 is MRHNA and CDR2 is SNTAGT. The CDR3 consists of 13 residues. V lost 7 bases and J 6 bases, leaving 16 bases between the germline ends. For the CDR3, the DNA is TGTGCCAGCACCTCCGACCACCGGGGCGAGCAGTACGTC. Its protein product is CASTSDHRGEQYV.

The V call is TRBV7-9, the J call TRBJ1-5; 7 bases match TRBD1. Germline V gives CDR1 SEHNR, CDR2 FQNEAQ (reference sequence). V lost 1 base and J lost 2; bases outside the gene matches: 5. This CDR3 comprises 16 residues. The CDR3 here is CASSLVGGSGNQPQHF. CDR3 sequence (DNA): TGTGCCAGCAGCTTAGTAGGGGGCTCGGGCAATCAGCCCCAGCATTTT.

The chain uses TRBV29-1 and TRBJ1-1; TRBD1 matches 7 bases. Losses at the gene ends were 6 bases for V and 13 bases for J; bases not matched to a gene: 14. In germline, CDR1 is SQVTM, CDR2 ANQGSEA. The length of the CDR3 is 12 residues. The CDR3 DNA reads TGCAGCGTGTCCGACAGGGAGGCGATGGGTTTCTTT. It yields the protein CSVSDREAMGFF.